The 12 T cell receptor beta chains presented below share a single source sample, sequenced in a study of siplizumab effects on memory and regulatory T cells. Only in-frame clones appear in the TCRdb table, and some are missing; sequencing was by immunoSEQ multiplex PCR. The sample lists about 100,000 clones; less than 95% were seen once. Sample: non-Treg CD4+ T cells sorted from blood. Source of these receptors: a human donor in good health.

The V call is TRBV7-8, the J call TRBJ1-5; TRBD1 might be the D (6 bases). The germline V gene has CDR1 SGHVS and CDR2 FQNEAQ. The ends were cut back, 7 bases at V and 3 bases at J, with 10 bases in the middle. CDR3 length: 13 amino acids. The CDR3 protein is CASTPGANQPQHF. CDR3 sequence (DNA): TGTGCCAGCACCCCGGGGGCCAATCAGCCCCAGCATTTT.

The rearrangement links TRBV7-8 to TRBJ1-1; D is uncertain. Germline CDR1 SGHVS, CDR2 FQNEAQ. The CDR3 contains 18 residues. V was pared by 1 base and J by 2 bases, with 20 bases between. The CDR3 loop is CASSLDGWPKRPNTEAFF. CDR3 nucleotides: TGTGCCAGCAGCTTAGACGGTTGGCCTAAAAGGCCCAACACTGAAGCTTTCTTT.

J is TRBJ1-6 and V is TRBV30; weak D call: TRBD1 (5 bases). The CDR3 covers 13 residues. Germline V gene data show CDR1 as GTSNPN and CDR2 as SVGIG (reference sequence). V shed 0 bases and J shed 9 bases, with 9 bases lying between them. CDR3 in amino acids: CAWSVQDSSPLHF. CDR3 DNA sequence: TGTGCCTGGAGTGTACAAGACAGTTCACCCCTCCACTTT.

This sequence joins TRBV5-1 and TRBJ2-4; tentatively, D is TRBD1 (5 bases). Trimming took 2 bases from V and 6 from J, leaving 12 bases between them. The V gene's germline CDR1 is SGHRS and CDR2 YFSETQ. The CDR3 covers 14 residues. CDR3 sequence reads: CASSLDSITNIQYF. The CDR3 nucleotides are TGCGCCAGCAGCTTAGACAGTATTACAAACATTCAGTACTTC.

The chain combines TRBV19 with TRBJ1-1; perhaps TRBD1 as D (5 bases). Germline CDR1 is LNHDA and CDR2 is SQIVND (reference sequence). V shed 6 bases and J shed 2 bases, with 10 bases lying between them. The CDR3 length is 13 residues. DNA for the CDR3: TGTGCCAGTAGGAGACAGAAAAACACTGAAGCTTTCTTT. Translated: CASRRQKNTEAFF. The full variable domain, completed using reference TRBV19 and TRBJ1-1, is DGGITQSPKYLFRKEGQNVTLSCEQNLNHDAMYWYRQDPGQGLRLIYYSQIVNDFQKGDIAEGYSVSREKKESFPLTVTSAQKNPTAFYLCASRRQKNTEAFFGQGTRLTVV.

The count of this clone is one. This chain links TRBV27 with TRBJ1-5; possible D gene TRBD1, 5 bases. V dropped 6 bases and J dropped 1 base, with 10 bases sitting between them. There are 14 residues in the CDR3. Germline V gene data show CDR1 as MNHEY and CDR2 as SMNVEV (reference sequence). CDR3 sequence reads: CASRNSGSNQPQHF. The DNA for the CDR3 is TGTGCCAGCAGAAATTCAGGGAGCAATCAGCCCCAGCATTTT.

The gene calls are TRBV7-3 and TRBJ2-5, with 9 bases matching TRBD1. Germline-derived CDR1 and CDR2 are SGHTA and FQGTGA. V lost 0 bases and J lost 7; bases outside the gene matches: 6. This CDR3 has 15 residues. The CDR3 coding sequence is TGTGCCAGCAGCTTAACGGGACAGGGAGGAGGGACCCAGTACTTC. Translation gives CASSLTGQGGGTQYF.

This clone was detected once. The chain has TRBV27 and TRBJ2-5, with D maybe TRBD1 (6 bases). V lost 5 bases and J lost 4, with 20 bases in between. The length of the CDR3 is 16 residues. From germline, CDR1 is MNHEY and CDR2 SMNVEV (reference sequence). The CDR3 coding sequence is TGTGCCAGCAGTACCCTGGTGGCAGGGGTAAGAGAGACCCAGTACTTC. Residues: CASSTLVAGVRETQYF.

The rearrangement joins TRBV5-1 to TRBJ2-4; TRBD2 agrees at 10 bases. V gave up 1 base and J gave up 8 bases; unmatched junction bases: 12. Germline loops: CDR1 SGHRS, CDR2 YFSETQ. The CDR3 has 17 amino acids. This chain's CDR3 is CASSLRMASGSGDIQYF. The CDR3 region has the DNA TGCGCCAGCAGCTTGAGAATGGCTAGCGGGAGTGGGGACATTCAGTACTTC.

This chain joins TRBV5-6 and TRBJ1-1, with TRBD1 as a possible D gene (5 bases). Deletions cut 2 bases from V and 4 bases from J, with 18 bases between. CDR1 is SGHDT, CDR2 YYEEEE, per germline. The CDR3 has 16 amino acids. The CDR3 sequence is CASSLTASWGGTEAFF. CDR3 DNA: TGTGCCAGCAGCTTAACCGCCTCTTGGGGGGGCACTGAAGCTTTCTTT.

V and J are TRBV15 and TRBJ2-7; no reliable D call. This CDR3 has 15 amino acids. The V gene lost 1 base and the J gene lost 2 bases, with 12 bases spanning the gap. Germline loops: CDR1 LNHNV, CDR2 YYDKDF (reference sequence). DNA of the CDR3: TGTGCCACCAGCAGAGGCAGTGGGCCGACCTACGAGCAGTACTTC. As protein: CATSRGSGPTYEQYF.

CDR3: CASSLDQSTAWAQYF. The DNA for the CDR3 is TGTGCCAGCAGCTTAGACCAATCGACAGCCTGGGCCCAGTACTTC. The genes are TRBV11-2 and TRBJ2-5; maybe TRBD1 (5 bases). V gave up 0 bases and J gave up 9 bases, with 17 bases separating them. Germline V gene data show CDR1 as SGHAT and CDR2 as FQNNGV. The CDR3 has 15 amino acids.